A selection of T cell receptor beta chains follows, all from one sample in a study of siplizumab effects on memory and regulatory T cells. The repertoire was sequenced with immunoSEQ multiplex PCR; TCRdb's copy has only in-frame clones and lacks some. The repertoire includes 85,000 to 95,000 clones, about 94% of them detected once, and around 0.33% sits in the top ten. The specimen was non-Treg CD4+ T cells sorted from blood. Source of these receptors: a human donor in good health. The CDR3 runs from the conserved cysteine through the conserved F or W. Fields, in order: J gene, D gene, CDR3 length, V gene, clone size, CDR3 DNA, CDR3 protein. D genes are given only for firm matches. Rows give clone size only sometimes, using once, few, many, or a class for an expanded clone.

>TRBJ1-3|-|14|TRBV6-5|-
TGTGCCACAAGACCTTTCCTCTCTGGAAACACCATATATTTT
CATRPFLSGNTIYF
>TRBJ2-7|TRBD2|14|TRBV9|-
TGTGCCAGCAGCTTCGGACTAGAACTATCCGAGCAGTACTTC
CASSFGLELSEQYF
>TRBJ2-6|-|15|TRBV6-5|-
TGTGCCAGCAACAGCGGCCGCTCTGGGGCCAACGTCCTGACTTTC
CASNSGRSGANVLTF
>TRBJ2-3|TRBD1|18|TRBV7-3|-
TGTGCCAGCAGCAAAAGAGGGGGCGCGACAAAACCCACGGATACGCAGTATTTT
CASSKRGGATKPTDTQYF
>TRBJ2-7|-|15|TRBV5-1|-
TGCGCCAGCAGCGTTACCGGGCCCCCGAGTTACGAGCAGTACTTC
CASSVTGPPSYEQYF
>TRBJ1-1|TRBD1|14|TRBV18|-
TGTGCCAGCTCACCACCGGGACAGGGAGGGCGGGCTTTCTTT
CASSPPGQGGRAFF
>TRBJ2-7|TRBD2|14|TRBV5-1|-
TGCGCCAGCAGCTTTCGAGCGGGAGTAGGCGAGCAGTACTTC
CASSFRAGVGEQYF
>TRBJ1-5|TRBD1|13|TRBV6-1|-
TGTGCCAGCGGGACAGCGAACAATCAGCCCCAGCATTTT
CASGTANNQPQHF
>TRBJ1-1|-|13|TRBV13|-
TGTGCCAGCAGCTTACAGCAGAACACTGAAGCTTTCTTT
CASSLQQNTEAFF
>TRBJ1-1|TRBD1|15|TRBV9|once
TGTGCCAGCAGCGCGCCGACAGGGGTGAACACTGAAGCTTTCTTT
CASSAPTGVNTEAFF
>TRBJ1-1|-|14|TRBV5-1|-
TGCGCCAGCAGCAGCGGGACCTTTGGTAGCGAAGCTTTCTTT
CASSSGTFGSEAFF
>TRBJ1-1|-|13|TRBV30|-
TGTGCCTGGAGTGTTAACCCGAACACTGAAGCTTTCTTT
CAWSVNPNTEAFF
>TRBJ2-5|-|13|TRBV5-1|-
TGCGCCAGCAGCTTGGACTACCAAGAGACCCAGTACTTC
CASSLDYQETQYF
>TRBJ2-5|-|14|TRBV4-1|-
TGCGCCAGCAGCCTGGGATTAGATAAAGAGACCCAGTACTTC
CASSLGLDKETQYF
>TRBJ1-2|TRBD1|15|TRBV30|-
TGTGCCTGGAGTGTCGGGGACAGGGGGCCCTATGGCTACACCTTC
CAWSVGDRGPYGYTF
>TRBJ2-3|-|15|TRBV5-5|-
TGTGCCAGCAGTTGGACAGACAGTAGCACAGATACGCAGTATTTT
CASSWTDSSTDTQYF
>TRBJ1-1|-|12|TRBV5-6|-
TGTGCCAGCAGCTTCTTGACAAAGGAAGCTTTCTTT
CASSFLTKEAFF
>TRBJ1-6|-|17|TRBV2|-
TGTGCCAGCACCCGACGGTCCACCGGGAGGTATGATTCACCCCTCCACTTT
CASTRRSTGRYDSPLHF
>TRBJ1-2|TRBD1|15|TRBV19|-
TGTGCCAGTAGTCTCATAGGGACAGGGGTACGAGGCTACACCTTC
CASSLIGTGVRGYTF
>TRBJ1-2|-|12|TRBV6-5|-
TGTGCCAGCAGACCACCCTCCGCCGGCTACACCTTC
CASRPPSAGYTF
>TRBJ2-1|-|11|TRBV5-1|-
TGCGCCAGCAGCTTCCAAGATGAGCAGTTCTTC
CASSFQDEQFF
>TRBJ1-1|TRBD1|15|TRBV11-2|-
TGTGCCAGCAGCTTCGGGACAGGGAAGAACACTGAAGCTTTCTTT
CASSFGTGKNTEAFF
>TRBJ2-3|-|15|TRBV18|-
TGTGCCAGCTCACCAGGGCAAACGGGCACAGATACGCAGTATTTT
CASSPGQTGTDTQYF
>TRBJ1-3|-|15|TRBV4-1|-
TGCGCCAGCAGCCAAGTACGGGACCCTGGAAACACCATATATTTT
CASSQVRDPGNTIYF
>TRBJ1-5|-|14|TRBV30|-
TGTGCCTGGAGTGTTGGGGGCCCCAATCAGCCCCAGCATTTT
CAWSVGGPNQPQHF
>TRBJ2-7|TRBD1|17|TRBV13|-
TGTGCCAGCAGCATCCTCGCTCGACAGGGTAGGGCCTACGAGCAGTACTTC
CASSILARQGRAYEQYF
>TRBJ2-2|-|12|TRBV10-3|-
TGTGCCATCAGCCGATCTCCCGGGGAGCTGTTTTTT
CAISRSPGELFF
>TRBJ2-5|TRBD2|17|TRBV7-6|-
TGTGCCAGCAGCTTAGGCCGGACTAGCGGGGGGGCGGAGACCCAGTACTTC
CASSLGRTSGGAETQYF
>TRBJ1-1|TRBD1|15|TRBV5-1|-
TGCGCCAGCAGCCCCCAGACAGGGGAATCCACTGAAGCTTTCTTT
CASSPQTGESTEAFF
>TRBJ2-5|TRBD1|13|TRBV2|-
TGTGCCAGCAGCACAGGGGGCGGTGAGACCCAGTACTTC
CASSTGGGETQYF
>TRBJ2-3|-|13|TRBV19|-
TGTGCCAGTAGCGGGATCCTCACAGATACGCAGTATTTT
CASSGILTDTQYF
>TRBJ2-2|-|16|TRBV10-3|-
TGTGCCATCAGTGAATCTGCCAGGACTGGCACCGGGGAGCTGTTTTTT
CAISESARTGTGELFF
>TRBJ2-5|-|12|TRBV27|-
TGTGCCAGCAGCGAAACGGGAGTAGCCCAGTACTTC
CASSETGVAQYF
>TRBJ1-1|TRBD1|14|TRBV9|-
TGTGCCAGCAATACAGGGGCAGGCAACACTGAAGCTTTCTTT
CASNTGAGNTEAFF
>TRBJ1-3|TRBD1|15|TRBV30|-
TGTGCCTGGACCTCGCAGGGGGCTCCTGGAAACACCATATATTTT
CAWTSQGAPGNTIYF
>TRBJ2-7|-|13|TRBV4-1|-
TGCGCCAGCAGCCGAGACGGCCGGGGCGAGCAGTACTTC
CASSRDGRGEQYF
>TRBJ1-2|-|13|TRBV30|-
TGTGCCTGGGGCCGGGAGGGACACTATGGCTACACCTTC
CAWGREGHYGYTF
>TRBJ1-1|-|13|TRBV2|-
TGTGCCAGCATGAGGGCTGCTGACACTGAAGCTTTCTTT
CASMRAADTEAFF
>TRBJ1-1|TRBD1|14|TRBV11-3|-
TGTGCCAGCAGCCGAGGGCAGGGGGCAACTGAAGCTTTCTTT
CASSRGQGATEAFF
>TRBJ2-1|-|14|TRBV14|-
TGTGCCAGCAGCCAAGATGGGGATCCCAATGAGCAGTTCTTC
CASSQDGDPNEQFF